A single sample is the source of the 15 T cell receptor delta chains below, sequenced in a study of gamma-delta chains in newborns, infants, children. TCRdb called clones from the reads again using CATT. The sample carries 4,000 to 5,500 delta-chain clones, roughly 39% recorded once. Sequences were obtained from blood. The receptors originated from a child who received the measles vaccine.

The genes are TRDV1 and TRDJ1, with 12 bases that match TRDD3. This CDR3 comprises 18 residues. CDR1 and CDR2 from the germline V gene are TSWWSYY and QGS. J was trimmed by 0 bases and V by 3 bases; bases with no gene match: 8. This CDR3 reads CALGERRWGIRHTDKLIF. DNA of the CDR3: TGTGCTCTTGGGGAGCGGCGCTGGGGGATACGCCACACCGATAAACTCATCTTT.

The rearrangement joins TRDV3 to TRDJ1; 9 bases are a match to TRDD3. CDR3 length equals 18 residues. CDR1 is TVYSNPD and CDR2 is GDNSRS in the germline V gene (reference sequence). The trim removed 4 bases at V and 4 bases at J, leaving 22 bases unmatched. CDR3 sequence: CASNEVSTRWGIHDKLIF. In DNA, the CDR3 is TGTGCCTCCAACGAAGTATCTACGCGCTGGGGGATTCACGATAAACTCATCTTT.

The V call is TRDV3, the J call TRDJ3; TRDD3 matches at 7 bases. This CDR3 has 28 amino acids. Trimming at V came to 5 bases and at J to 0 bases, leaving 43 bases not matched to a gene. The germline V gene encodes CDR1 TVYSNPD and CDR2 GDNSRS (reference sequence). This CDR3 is CAPYRPLDITQYTGAPTPRSWDTRQMFF. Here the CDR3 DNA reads TGTGCCCCTTACAGGCCCTTGGATATTACCCAATATACTGGGGCCCCAACCCCACGCTCCTGGGACACCCGACAGATGTTTTTC.

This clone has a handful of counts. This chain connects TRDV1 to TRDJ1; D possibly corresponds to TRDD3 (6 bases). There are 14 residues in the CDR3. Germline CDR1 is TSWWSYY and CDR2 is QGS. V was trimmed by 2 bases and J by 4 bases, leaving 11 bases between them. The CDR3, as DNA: TGTGCTCTTGGGGAAGCGGGGGGGAGCGATAAACTCATCTTT. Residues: CALGEAGGSDKLIF.

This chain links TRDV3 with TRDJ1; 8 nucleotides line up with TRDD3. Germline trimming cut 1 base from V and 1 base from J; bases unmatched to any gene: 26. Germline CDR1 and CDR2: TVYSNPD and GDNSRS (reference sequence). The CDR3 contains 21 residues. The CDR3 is CAFILPSLLLGVQAFTDKLIF. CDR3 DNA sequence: TGTGCCTTTATCCTCCCTTCACTTTTACTGGGGGTCCAGGCCTTCACCGATAAACTCATCTTT.

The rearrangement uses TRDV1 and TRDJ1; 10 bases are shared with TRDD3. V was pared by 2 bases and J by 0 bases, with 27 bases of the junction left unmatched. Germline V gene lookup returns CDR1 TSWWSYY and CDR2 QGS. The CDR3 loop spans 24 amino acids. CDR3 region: CALGENPFSGGWGISPTYTDKLIF. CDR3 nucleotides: TGTGCTCTTGGGGAAAACCCCTTTTCGGGGGGCTGGGGGATATCCCCCACGTACACCGATAAACTCATCTTT.

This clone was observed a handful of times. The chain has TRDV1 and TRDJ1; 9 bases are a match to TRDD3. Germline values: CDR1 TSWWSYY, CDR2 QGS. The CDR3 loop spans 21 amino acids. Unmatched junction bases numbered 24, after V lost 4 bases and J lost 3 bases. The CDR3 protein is CALGVINCGLGDQTPPDKLIF. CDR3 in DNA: TGTGCTCTTGGGGTTATAAACTGCGGACTGGGGGACCAGACTCCTCCCGATAAACTCATCTTT.

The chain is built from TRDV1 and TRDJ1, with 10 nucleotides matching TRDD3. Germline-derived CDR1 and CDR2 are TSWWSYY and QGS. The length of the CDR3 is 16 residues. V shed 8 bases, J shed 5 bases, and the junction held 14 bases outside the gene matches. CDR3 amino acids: CALTVPYWGIVDKLIF. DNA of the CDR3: TGTGCTCTTACAGTCCCGTACTGGGGGATTGTGGATAAACTCATCTTT.

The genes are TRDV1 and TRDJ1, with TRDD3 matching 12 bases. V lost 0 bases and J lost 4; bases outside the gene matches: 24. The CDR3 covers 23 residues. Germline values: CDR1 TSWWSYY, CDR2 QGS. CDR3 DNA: TGTGCTCTTGGGGAACTAAAAAGGCTCCTTCCTATCGACTGGGGGATACTGGGCGATAAACTCATCTTT. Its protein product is CALGELKRLLPIDWGILGDKLIF.

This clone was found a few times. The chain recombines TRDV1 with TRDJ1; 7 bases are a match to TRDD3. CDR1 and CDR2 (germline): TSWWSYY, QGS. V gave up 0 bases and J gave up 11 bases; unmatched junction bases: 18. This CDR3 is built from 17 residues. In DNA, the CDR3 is TGTGCTCTTGGGGAACTCAACTGGTACTGGGGATGGGAGGGGCTCATCTTT. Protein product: CALGELNWYWGWEGLIF.

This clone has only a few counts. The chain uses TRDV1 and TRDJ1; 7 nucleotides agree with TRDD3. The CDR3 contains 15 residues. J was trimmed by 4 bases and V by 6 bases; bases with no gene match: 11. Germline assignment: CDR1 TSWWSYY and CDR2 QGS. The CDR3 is CALGTGGWSNDKLIF. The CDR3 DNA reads TGTGCTCTTGGTACCGGGGGATGGTCGAACGATAAACTCATCTTT.

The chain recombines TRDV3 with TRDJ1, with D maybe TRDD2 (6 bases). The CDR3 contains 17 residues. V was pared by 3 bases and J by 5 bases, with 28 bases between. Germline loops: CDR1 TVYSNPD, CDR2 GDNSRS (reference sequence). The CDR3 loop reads CAFKASYERGMGDKLIF. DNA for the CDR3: TGTGCCTTCAAGGCCTCCTACGAAAGGGGAATGGGGGATAAACTCATCTTT.

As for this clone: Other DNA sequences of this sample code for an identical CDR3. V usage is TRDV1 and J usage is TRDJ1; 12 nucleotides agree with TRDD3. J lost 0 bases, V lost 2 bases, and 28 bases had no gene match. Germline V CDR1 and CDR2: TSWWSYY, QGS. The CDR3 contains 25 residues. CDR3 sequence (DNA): TGTGCTCTTGGGGAAGGTGCGGTCTTACTGGGGGATACAGTGCTTAGAGGGTCGTACACCGATAAACTCATCTTT. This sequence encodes CALGEGAVLLGDTVLRGSYTDKLIF.

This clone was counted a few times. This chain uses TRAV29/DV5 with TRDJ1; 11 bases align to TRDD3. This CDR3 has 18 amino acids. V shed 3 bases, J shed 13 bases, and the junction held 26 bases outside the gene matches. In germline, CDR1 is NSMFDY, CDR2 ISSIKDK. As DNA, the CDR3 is TGTGCAGCAAAAATTTCCTACTGGGGGATAACTGGTGCTCCCGCTCCCATCTTT. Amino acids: CAAKISYWGITGAPAPIF.

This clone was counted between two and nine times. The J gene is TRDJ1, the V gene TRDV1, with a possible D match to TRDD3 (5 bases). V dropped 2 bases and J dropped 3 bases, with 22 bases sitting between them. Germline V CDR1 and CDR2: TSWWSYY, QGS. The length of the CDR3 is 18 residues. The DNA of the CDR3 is TGTGCTCTTGGGGAAAAACCCACTGACTGGAGGGGTCCCGATAAACTCATCTTT. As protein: CALGEKPTDWRGPDKLIF.